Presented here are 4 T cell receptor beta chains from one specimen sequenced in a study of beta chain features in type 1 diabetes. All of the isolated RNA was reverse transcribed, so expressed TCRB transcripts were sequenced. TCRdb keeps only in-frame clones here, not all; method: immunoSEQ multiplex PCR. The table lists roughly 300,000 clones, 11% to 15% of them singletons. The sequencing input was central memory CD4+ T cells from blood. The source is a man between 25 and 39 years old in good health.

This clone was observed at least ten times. The DNA for the CDR3 is TGTGCCAGCAGCACAAGACAGGGATCCACTGAAGCTTTCTTT. Encoded protein: CASSTRQGSTEAFF. The chain links TRBV7-2 to TRBJ1-1; 7 nucleotides line up with TRBD1. Germline CDR1 and CDR2: SGHTA and FQGNSA. The CDR3 runs 14 residues. V trimming: 5 bases; J trimming: 4 bases; junction bases outside the gene matches: 7.

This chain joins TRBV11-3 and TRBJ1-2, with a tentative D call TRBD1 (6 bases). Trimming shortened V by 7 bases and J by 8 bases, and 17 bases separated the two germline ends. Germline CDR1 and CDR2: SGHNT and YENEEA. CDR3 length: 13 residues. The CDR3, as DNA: TGTGCCAGCAAACCTGGGGGGGCGCTGGGCTACACCTTC. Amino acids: CASKPGGALGYTF.

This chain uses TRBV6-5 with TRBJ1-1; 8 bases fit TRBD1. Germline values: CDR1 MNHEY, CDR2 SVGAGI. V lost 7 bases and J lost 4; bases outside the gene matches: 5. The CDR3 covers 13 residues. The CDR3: CASIPGGGTEAFF. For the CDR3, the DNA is TGTGCCAGCATTCCAGGGGGCGGCACTGAAGCTTTCTTT.

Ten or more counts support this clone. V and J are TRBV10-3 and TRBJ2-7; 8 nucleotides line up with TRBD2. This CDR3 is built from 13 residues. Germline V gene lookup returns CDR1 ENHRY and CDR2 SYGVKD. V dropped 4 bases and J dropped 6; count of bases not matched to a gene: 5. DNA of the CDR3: TGTGCCATCAGTGGGGAACTAGCGGCCGAGCAGTACGTC. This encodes CAISGELAAEQYV.